This T cell receptor (beta chain) is from a study of shared clonotypes between healthy human individuals. The CDR3 runs to 15 residues. The trim removed 6 bases at V and 4 bases at J, leaving 5 bases unmatched. The V gene's germline CDR1 is MNHNS and CDR2 SASEGT. This table comes from immunoSEQ multiplex PCR, and its TCRdb copy is limited to in-frame clones, with some not included. The sample records around 1,100,000 clones, around three quarters being singletons. The chain joins TRBV6-1 to TRBJ2-1; 11 nucleotides agree with TRBD2. The TCR was taken from a man aged 18 to 30 in good health. Some clones in this sample may be carry-over from other donors' samples. The sequencing input was memory CD4+ T cells from PBMCs. Indicated subset: CD45RA-negative fraction. The CDR3 loop is CASRGGLAGYNEQFF. CDR3 bases: TGTGCCAGCAGGGGAGGACTAGCGGGTTACAATGAGCAGTTCTTC.